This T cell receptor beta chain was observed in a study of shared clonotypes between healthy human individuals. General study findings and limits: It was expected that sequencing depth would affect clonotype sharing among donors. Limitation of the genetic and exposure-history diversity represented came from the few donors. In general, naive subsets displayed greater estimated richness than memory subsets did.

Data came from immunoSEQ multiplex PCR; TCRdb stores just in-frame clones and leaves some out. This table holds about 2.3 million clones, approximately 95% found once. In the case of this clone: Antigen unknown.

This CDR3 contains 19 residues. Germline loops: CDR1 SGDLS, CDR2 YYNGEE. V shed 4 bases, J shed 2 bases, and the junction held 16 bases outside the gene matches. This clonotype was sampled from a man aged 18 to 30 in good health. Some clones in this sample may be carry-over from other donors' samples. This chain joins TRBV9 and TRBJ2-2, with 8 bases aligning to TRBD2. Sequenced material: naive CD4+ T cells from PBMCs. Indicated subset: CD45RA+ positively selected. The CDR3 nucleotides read TGTGCCAGCAGCCATAGACCTGGGCTAGCGGGCCTCAACACCGGGGAGCTGTTTTTT. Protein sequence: CASSHRPGLAGLNTGELFF.